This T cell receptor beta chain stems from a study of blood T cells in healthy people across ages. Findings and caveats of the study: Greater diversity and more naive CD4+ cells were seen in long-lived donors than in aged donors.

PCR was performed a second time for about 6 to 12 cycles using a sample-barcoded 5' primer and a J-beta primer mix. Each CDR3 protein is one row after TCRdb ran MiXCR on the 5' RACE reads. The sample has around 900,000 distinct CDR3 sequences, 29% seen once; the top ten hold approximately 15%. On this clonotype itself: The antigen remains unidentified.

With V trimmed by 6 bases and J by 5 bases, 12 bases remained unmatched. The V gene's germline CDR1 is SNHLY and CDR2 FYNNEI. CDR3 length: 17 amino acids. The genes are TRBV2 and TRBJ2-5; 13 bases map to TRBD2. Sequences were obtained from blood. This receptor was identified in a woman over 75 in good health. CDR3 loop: CASRQTSGGIKLETQYF. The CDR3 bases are TGTGCCAGCAGGCAGACTAGCGGGGGGATTAAATTGGAGACCCAGTACTTC.